These T cell receptor beta chains were read from a single sample in a study of patients and donors after allogeneic stem cell transplantation. TCRdb re-called the RT-PCR reads through MiXCR, storing one row per CDR3 protein. The sample yields some 92,000 distinct CDR3 sequences, approximately 49% seen once. The sequenced material came from blood, either unsorted or a sorted T cell fraction (not recorded which). The receptors come from a human donor who was either an allogeneic HSCT recipient or a stem cell or donor lymphocyte infusion donor (not recorded which). It is not recorded whose cells these are; they may come from a transplant donor. Each CDR3 is given with its conserved first and last residue. The order of the fields is D gene, V gene, J gene, clone size, CDR3 DNA, CDR3 protein. The D gene is left open where the match is weak. Rows may omit the clone size; those that give it use once, few, many or a size class.

D: -; V: TRBV12-3/TRBV12-4; J: TRBJ1-5; size: few; DNA: TGTGCCAGCAGTTTAGCCCTTAATCAGCCCCAGCATTTT; CDR3: CASSLALNQPQHF
D: -; V: TRBV10-3; J: TRBJ1-2; size: few; DNA: TGTGCCATTTCAGGAGACACCCCCTATGGCTACACCTTC; CDR3: CAISGDTPYGYTF
D: TRBD2; V: TRBV10-1; J: TRBJ2-7; size: -; DNA: TGCGCCAGCAGTGAGTCCTCCCGCTTGCTAGCGGGTGAGCAGTACTTC; CDR3: CASSESSRLLAGEQYF
D: -; V: TRBV27; J: TRBJ1-4; size: -; DNA: TGTGCCAGCAGCGAACCGGGAGGGCGGGAAAAACTGTTTTTT; CDR3: CASSEPGGREKLFF
D: -; V: TRBV6-5; J: TRBJ2-7; size: -; DNA: TGTGCCAGCAGTTACTCGGTCGGTTACTACGAGCAGTACTTC; CDR3: CASSYSVGYYEQYF
D: -; V: TRBV7-8; J: TRBJ1-5; size: -; DNA: TGTGCCAGCAGCTTAGCGCGAGAGAGCAATCAGCCCCAGCATTTT; CDR3: CASSLARESNQPQHF
D: -; V: TRBV12-3/TRBV12-4; J: TRBJ1-2; size: few; DNA: TGTGCCAGCAGTTTAATCATCGGGGCTGATGGCTACACCTTC; CDR3: CASSLIIGADGYTF
D: -; V: TRBV10-3; J: TRBJ1-2; size: -; DNA: TGTGCCATCAGTGAGTCACAGGGTTATGGCTACACCTTC; CDR3: CAISESQGYGYTF
D: TRBD1; V: TRBV25-1; J: TRBJ1-1; size: few; DNA: TGTGCCAGCAGTGATAAGGGGACAGGGGCGAACACTGAAGCTTTCTTT; CDR3: CASSDKGTGANTEAFF
D: -; V: TRBV5-1; J: TRBJ1-5; size: -; DNA: TGCGCCAGCAGCCCTAGGGACGGATTAAATCAGCCCCAGCATTTT; CDR3: CASSPRDGLNQPQHF
D: -; V: TRBV18; J: TRBJ1-2; size: -; DNA: TGTGCCAGCTCACCATTCGGGGAAGCGAACTATGGCTACACCTTC; CDR3: CASSPFGEANYGYTF
D: TRBD2; V: TRBV5-5; J: TRBJ2-1; size: -; DNA: TGTGCCAGCAGCTTGGTTTTAGCGGGAATTGAGCAGTTCTTC; CDR3: CASSLVLAGIEQFF
D: -; V: TRBV15; J: TRBJ1-2; size: -; DNA: TGTGCCACCAGCAGAGCGAGGGAATCTTTGAATGGCTACACCTTC; CDR3: CATSRARESLNGYTF
D: -; V: TRBV12-3/TRBV12-4; J: TRBJ1-5; size: -; DNA: TGTGCCAGCAGTTTTCAGGAGAATCAGCCCCAGCATTTT; CDR3: CASSFQENQPQHF
D: -; V: TRBV25-1; J: TRBJ1-6; size: once; DNA: TGTGCCAGCAGTGCTACGGGCCAGGCCCTTCTCCTCCACTTT; CDR3: CASSATGQALLLHF
D: -; V: TRBV6-2/TRBV6-3; J: TRBJ1-6; size: few; DNA: TGTGCCAGCAGCCGAATGGCTAATTCACCCCTCCACTTT; CDR3: CASSRMANSPLHF
D: -; V: TRBV29-1; J: TRBJ1-2; size: -; DNA: TGCAGCGTTGAGGGGACGGCCCTTAACTATGGCTACACCTTC; CDR3: CSVEGTALNYGYTF
D: -; V: TRBV9; J: TRBJ1-3; size: -; DNA: TGTGCCAGCAGCGTAGGTCAGGCCTCATCTGGAAACACCATATATTTT; CDR3: CASSVGQASSGNTIYF
D: TRBD1; V: TRBV28; J: TRBJ2-6; size: -; DNA: TGTGCCAGCAGTTTAGACAGGGGAATCGCCAACGTCCTGACTTTC; CDR3: CASSLDRGIANVLTF
D: TRBD1; V: TRBV5-5; J: TRBJ1-4; size: few; DNA: TGTGCCAGCAGCTCGGAGGACAGGGGAGGTTATGAAAAACTGTTTTTT; CDR3: CASSSEDRGGYEKLFF
D: TRBD1; V: TRBV2; J: TRBJ1-2; size: few; DNA: TGTGCCAGCAGGGGGGGACAGCACTATGGCTACACCTTC; CDR3: CASRGGQHYGYTF
D: -; V: TRBV6-6; J: TRBJ1-6; size: few; DNA: TGTGCCAGCAGTTCCGAGCCCTATTCACCCCTCCACTTT; CDR3: CASSSEPYSPLHF
D: -; V: TRBV4-3; J: TRBJ1-1; size: few; DNA: TGCGCCAGCAGCCAAGATTTAGTGTTAGGGGACACTGAAGCTTTCTTT; CDR3: CASSQDLVLGDTEAFF
D: -; V: TRBV29-1; J: TRBJ2-7; size: -; DNA: TGCAGCGTTGCTAATCGAGGAGGCTCCTCCTACGAGCAGTACTTC; CDR3: CSVANRGGSSYEQYF
D: -; V: TRBV7-9; J: TRBJ1-1; size: -; DNA: TGTGCCAGCAGCCAGAATTTTCGGGGCGCTTACACTGAAGCTTTCTTT; CDR3: CASSQNFRGAYTEAFF